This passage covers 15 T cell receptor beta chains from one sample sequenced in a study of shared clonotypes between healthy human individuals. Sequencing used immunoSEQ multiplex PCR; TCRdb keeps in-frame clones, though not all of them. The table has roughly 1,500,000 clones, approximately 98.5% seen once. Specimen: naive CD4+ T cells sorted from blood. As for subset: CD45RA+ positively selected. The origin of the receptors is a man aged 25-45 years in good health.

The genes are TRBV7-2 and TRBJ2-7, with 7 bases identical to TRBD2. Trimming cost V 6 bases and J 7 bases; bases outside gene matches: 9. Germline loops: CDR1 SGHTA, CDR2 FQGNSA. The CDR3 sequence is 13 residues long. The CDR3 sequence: CASSRGREWEQYF. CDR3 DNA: TGTGCCAGCAGTCGGGGGAGGGAATGGGAGCAGTACTTC.

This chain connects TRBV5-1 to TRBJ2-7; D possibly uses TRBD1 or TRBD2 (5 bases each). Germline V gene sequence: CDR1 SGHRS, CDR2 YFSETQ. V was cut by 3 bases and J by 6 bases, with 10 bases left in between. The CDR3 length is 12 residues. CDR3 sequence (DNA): TGCGCCAGCAGCTCGGGACCACTCGAGCAGTACTTC. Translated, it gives CASSSGPLEQYF.

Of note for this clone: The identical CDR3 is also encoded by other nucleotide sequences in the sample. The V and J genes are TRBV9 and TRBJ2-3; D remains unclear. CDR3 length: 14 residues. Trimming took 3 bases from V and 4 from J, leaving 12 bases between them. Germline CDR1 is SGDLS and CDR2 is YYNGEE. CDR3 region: CASSGPRAADTQYF. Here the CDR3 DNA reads TGTGCCAGCAGCGGCCCAAGGGCCGCAGATACGCAGTATTTT.

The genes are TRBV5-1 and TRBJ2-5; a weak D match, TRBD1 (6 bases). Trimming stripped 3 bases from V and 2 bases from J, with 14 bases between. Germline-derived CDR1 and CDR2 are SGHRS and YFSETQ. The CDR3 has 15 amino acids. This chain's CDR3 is CASSYARGIQETQYF. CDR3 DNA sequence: TGCGCCAGCAGCTACGCCAGGGGAATTCAAGAGACCCAGTACTTC.

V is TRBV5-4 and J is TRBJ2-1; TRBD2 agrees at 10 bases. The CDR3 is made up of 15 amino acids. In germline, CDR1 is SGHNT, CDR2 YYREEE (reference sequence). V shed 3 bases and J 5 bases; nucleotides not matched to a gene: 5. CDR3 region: CASSSSGRGDNEQFF. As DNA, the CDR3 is TGTGCCAGCAGCTCTAGCGGGAGAGGGGACAATGAGCAGTTCTTC.

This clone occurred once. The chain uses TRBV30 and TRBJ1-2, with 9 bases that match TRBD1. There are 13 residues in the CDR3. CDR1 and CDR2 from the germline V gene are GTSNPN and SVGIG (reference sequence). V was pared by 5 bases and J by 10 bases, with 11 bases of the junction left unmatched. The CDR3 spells CAWVRQGVPVYTF. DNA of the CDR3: TGTGCCTGGGTAAGACAGGGGGTACCAGTCTACACCTTC.

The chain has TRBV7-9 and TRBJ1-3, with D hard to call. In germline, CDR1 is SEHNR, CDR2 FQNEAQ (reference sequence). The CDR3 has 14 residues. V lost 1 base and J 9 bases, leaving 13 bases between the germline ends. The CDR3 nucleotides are TGTGCCAGCAGCTTAGGAGTGCCCGAAAGCACCATATATTTT. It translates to CASSLGVPESTIYF. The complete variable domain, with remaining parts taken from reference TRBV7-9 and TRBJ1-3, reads DTGVSQNPRHKITKRGQNVTFRCDPISEHNRLYWYRQTLGQGPEFLTYFQNEAQLEKSRLLSDRFSAERPKGSFSTLEIQRTEQGDSAMYLCASSLGVPESTIYFGEGSWLTVV.

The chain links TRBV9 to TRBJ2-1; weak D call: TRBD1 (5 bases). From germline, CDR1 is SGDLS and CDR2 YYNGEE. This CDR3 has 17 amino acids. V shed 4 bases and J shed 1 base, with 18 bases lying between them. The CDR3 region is CASSPTQGGRSYNEQFF. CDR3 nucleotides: TGTGCCAGCAGCCCCACTCAGGGCGGTAGGTCCTACAATGAGCAGTTCTTC.

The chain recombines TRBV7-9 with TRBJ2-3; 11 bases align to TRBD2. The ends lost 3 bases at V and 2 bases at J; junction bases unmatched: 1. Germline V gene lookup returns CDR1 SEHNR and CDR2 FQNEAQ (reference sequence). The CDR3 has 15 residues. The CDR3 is CASSLGLAATDTQYF. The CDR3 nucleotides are TGTGCCAGCAGCTTGGGACTAGCGGCCACAGATACGCAGTATTTT.

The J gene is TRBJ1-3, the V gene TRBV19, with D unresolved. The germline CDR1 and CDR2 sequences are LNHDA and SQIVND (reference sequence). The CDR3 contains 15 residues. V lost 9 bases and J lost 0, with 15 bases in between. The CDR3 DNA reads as TGTGCCAGCATTGCTAGGGCGATCTCTGGAAACACCATATATTTT. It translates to CASIARAISGNTIYF.

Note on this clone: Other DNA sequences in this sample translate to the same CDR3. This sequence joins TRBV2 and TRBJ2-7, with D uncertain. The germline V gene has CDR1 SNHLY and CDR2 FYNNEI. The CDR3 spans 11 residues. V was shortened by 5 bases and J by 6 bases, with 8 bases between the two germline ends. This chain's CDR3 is CASSRVAEQYF. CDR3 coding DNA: TGTGCCAGCAGTAGGGTGGCCGAGCAGTACTTC.

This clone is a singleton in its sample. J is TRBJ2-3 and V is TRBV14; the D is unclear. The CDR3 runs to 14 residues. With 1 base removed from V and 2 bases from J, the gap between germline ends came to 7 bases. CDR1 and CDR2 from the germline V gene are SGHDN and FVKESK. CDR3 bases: TGTGCCAGCAGCCAAGTACAGTACACAGATACGCAGTATTTT. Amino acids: CASSQVQYTDTQYF.

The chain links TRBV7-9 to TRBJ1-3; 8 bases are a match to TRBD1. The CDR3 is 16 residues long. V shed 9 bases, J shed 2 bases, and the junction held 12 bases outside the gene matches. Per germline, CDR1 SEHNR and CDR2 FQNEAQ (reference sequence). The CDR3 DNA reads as TGTGCCAGTGCACTGCAGGGGGCAATTCCTGGAAACACCATATATTTT. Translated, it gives CASALQGAIPGNTIYF.

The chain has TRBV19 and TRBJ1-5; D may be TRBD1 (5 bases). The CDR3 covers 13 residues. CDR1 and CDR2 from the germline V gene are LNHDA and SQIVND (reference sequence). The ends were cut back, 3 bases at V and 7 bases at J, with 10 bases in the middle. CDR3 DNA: TGTGCCAGTAGTATTTCAGGGCGACAGCCCCAGCATTTT. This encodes CASSISGRQPQHF.

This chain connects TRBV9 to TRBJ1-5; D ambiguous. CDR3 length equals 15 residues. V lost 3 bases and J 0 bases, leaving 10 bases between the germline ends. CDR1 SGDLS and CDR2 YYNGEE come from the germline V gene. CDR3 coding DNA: TGTGCCAGCAGCGCGACGGTCGGTAGCAATCAGCCCCAGCATTTT. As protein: CASSATVGSNQPQHF.